This T cell receptor beta chain was sequenced during a study of PD-1 blockade in mismatch repair-deficient tumors. V lost 3 bases to trimming and J lost 0 bases; unmatched junction nucleotides: 4. Germline lookup yields CDR1 SGHDT and CDR2 YYEEEE. CDR3 length equals 15 residues. Time point indicated: roughly ten-day in vitro stimulation with candidate neoantigen peptide 5. Each of seven or eight ELISpot-reactive candidate peptides was used for roughly 10-day stimulation. This clone was observed a handful of times. Its target is unknown. Measured with immunoSEQ multiplex PCR; TCRdb has only the in-frame clones, and not every one. The sample carries around 14,000 clones, approximately 84% recorded once.

The sequence was obtained from an adult with mismatch repair-deficient cancer. The specimen was cells cultured in vitro, collected from a patient treated with pembrolizumab. The gene calls are TRBV5-6 and TRBJ2-7, with 9 nucleotides matching TRBD2. The CDR3 sequence: CASSSLAGRSYEQYF. In DNA form, the CDR3 reads TGTGCCAGCAGCTCTCTAGCGGGGCGCTCCTACGAGCAGTACTTC.